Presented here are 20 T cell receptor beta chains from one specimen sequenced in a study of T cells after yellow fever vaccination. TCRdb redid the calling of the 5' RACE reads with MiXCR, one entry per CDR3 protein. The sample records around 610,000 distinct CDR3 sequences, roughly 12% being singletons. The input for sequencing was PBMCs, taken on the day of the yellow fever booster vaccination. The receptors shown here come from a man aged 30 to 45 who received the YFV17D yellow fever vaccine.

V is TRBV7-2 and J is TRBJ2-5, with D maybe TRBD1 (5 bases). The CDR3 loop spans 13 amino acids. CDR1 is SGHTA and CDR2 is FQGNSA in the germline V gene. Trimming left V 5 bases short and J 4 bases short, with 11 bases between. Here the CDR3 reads CASSTRTTETQYF. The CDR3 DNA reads TGTGCCAGCAGCACCCGGACAACAGAGACCCAGTACTTC.

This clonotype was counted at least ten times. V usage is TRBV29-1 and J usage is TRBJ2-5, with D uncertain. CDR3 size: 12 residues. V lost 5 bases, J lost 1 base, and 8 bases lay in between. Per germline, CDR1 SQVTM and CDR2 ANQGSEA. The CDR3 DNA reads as TGCAGCGTTTCACAGTTCCAAGAGACCCAGTACTTC. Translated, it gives CSVSQFQETQYF.

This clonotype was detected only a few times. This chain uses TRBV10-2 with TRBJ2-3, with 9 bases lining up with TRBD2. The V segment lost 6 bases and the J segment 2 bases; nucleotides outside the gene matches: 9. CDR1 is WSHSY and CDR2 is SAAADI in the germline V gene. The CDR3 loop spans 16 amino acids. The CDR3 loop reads CASSLLSGSLTDTQYF. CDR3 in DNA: TGCGCCAGCAGCTTGCTTAGCGGGAGCCTCACAGATACGCAGTATTTT.

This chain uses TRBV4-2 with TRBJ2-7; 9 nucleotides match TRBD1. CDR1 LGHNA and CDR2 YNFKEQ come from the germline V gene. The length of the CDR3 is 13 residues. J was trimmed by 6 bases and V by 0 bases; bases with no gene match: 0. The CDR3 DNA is TGTGCCAGCAGCCAAGAGGGACAGGGCGAGCAGTACTTC. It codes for CASSQEGQGEQYF.

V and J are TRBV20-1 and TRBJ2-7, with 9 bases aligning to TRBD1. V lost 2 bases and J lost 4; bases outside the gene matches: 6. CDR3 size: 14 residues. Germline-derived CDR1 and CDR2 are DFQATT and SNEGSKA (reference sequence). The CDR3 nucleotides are TGCAGTGCTAGACCTTGGACAGGGGCATACGAGCAGTACTTC. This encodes CSARPWTGAYEQYF.

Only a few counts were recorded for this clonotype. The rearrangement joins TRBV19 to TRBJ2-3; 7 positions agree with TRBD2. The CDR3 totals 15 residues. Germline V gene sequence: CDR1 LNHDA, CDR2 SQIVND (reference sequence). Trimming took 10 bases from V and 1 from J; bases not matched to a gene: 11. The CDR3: CATTTSGARTDTQYF. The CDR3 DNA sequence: TGTGCCACTACTACAAGCGGGGCCCGCACAGATACGCAGTATTTT.

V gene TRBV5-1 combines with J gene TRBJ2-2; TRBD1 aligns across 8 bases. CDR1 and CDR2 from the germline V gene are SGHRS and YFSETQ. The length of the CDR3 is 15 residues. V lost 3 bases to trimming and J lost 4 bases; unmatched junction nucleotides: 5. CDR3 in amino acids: CASSSGTGLTGELFF. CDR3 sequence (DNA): TGCGCCAGCAGCTCCGGGACAGGTCTCACCGGGGAGCTGTTTTTT. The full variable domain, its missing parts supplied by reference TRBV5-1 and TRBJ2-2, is KAGVTQTPRYLIKTRGQQVTLSCSPISGHRSVSWYQQTPGQGLQFLFEYFSETQRNKGNFPGRFSGRQFSNSRSEMNVSTLELGDSALYLCASSSGTGLTGELFFGEGSRLTVL.

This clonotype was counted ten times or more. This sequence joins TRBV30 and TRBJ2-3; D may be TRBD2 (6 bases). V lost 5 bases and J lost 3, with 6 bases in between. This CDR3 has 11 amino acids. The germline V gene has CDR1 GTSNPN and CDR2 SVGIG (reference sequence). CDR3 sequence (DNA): TGTGCCTGGGGGACTACAGATACGCAGTATTTT. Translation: CAWGTTDTQYF.

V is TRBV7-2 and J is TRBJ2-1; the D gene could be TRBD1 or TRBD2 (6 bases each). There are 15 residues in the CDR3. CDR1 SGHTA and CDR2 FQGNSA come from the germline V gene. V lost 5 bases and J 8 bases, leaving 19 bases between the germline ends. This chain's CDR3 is CASSRRGDTIDEQFF. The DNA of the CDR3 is TGTGCCAGCAGCCGAAGGGGGGATACCATCGATGAGCAGTTCTTC.

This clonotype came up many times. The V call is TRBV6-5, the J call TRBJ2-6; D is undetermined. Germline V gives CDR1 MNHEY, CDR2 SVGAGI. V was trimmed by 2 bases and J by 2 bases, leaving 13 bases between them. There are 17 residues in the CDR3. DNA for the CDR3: TGTGCCAGCAGTTACCTTCAAACCCTCACTGGGGCCAACGTCCTGACTTTC. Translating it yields CASSYLQTLTGANVLTF.

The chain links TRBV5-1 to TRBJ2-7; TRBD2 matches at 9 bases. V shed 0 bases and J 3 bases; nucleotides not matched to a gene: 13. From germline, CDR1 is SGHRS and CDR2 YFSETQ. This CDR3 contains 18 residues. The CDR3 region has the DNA TGCGCCAGCAGCTTGGATCGCGGGAGGGCCGGTGGGGACTACGAGCAGTACTTC. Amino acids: CASSLDRGRAGGDYEQYF. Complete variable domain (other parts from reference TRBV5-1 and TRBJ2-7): KAGVTQTPRYLIKTRGQQVTLSCSPISGHRSVSWYQQTPGQGLQFLFEYFSETQRNKGNFPGRFSGRQFSNSRSEMNVSTLELGDSALYLCASSLDRGRAGGDYEQYFGPGTRLTVT.

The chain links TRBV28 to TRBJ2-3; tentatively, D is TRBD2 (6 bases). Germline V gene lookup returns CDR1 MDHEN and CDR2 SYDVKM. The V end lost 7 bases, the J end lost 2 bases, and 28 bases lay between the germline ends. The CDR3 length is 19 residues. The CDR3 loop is CASTPPGTKLALSTDTQYF. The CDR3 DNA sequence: TGTGCCAGCACCCCCCCTGGGACGAAACTAGCTTTATCCACAGATACGCAGTATTTT.

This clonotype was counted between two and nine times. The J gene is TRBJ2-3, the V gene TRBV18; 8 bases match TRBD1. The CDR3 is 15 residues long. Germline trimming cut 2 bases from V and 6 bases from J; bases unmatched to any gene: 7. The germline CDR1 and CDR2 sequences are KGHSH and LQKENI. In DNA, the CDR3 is TGTGCCAGCTCACCATCGGCAGGGGGCGTTGATACGCAGTATTTT. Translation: CASSPSAGGVDTQYF.

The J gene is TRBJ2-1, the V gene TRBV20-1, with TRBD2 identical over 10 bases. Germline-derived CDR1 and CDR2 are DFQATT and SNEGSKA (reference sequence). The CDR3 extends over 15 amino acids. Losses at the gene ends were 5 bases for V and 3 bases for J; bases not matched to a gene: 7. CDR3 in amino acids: CSAPALAGGYNEQFF. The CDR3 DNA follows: TGCAGTGCTCCCGCGTTAGCGGGGGGCTACAATGAGCAGTTCTTC.

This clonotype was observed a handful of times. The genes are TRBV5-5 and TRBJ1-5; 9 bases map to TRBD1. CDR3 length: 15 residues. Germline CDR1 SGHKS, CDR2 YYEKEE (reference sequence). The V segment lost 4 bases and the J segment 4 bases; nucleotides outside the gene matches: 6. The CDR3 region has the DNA TGTGCCAGCAGCCCTACAGGGGGCCTTAATCAGCCCCAGCATTTT. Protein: CASSPTGGLNQPQHF.

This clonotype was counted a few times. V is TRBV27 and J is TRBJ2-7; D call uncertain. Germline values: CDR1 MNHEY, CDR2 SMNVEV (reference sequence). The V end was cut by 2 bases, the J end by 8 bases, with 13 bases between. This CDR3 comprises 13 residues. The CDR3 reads CASSLVSRAKQYF. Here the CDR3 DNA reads TGTGCCAGCAGTTTAGTGAGTAGGGCAAAGCAGTACTTC.

The CDR3 region is CASSQLKEKRVINEQFF. The CDR3 DNA reads as TGCGCCAGCAGTCAATTGAAGGAAAAGCGGGTGATCAATGAGCAGTTCTTC. V is TRBV23-1 and J is TRBJ2-1, with TRBD2 as a possible D gene (6 bases). TRBV23-1 is an ORF, and what it does is uncertain. CDR3 length equals 17 residues. Trimming left V 1 base short and J 6 bases short, with 19 bases between.

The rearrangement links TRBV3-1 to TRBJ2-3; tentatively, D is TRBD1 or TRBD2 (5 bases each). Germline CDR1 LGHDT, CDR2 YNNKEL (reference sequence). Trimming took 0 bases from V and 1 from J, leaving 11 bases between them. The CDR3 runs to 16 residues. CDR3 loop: CASSQDRVGRTDTQYF. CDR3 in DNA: TGTGCCAGCAGCCAAGATCGGGTGGGACGCACAGATACGCAGTATTTT.

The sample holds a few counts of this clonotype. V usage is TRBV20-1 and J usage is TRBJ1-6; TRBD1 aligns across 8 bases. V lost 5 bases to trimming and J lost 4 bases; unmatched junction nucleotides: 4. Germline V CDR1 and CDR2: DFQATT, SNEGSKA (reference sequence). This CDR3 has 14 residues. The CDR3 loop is CSAPYRGYNSPLHF. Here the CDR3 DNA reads TGCAGTGCTCCATACAGGGGGTATAATTCACCCCTCCACTTT.

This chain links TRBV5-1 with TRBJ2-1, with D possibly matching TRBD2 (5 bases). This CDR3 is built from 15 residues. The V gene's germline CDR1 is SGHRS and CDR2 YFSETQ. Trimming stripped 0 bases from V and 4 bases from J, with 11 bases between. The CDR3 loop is CASSLGGSLYNEQFF. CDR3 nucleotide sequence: TGCGCCAGCAGCTTGGGTGGGAGTCTATACAATGAGCAGTTCTTC.